One sample yielded the 31 T cell receptor beta chains listed below, sequenced in a study of tumor-infiltrating lymphocytes in oesophageal squamous cell carcinoma. One entry per CDR3 protein, called by TCRdb with MiXCR from the PCR reads. The table has about 20,000 distinct CDR3 sequences, less than 50% seen once. Sequenced: blood. The origin of the receptors is a male donor with esophageal squamous cell carcinoma.

This clonotype has a handful of counts. The conserved phenylalanine or tryptophan is not found at the CDR3 terminus, so this likely reflects a read error. Because the CDR3's place on the DNA is in doubt, the DNA is left out and the CDR3 is given as listed by TCRdb. The V gene is TRBV12-5, the J gene TRBJ2-7; TRBD1 is taken as the D call from the table, unchecked against the DNA. The germline CDR1 and CDR2 sequences are LGHNT and FRNRAP. The CDR3 is 16 residues long, counting both termini. The CDR3 region is CASAPDGTYYGYTFGS.

About this clonotype itself: Given the absence of the conserved phenylalanine or tryptophan at the CDR3 end, a read error is likely. No DNA is shown, since the ends of the CDR3 on it are uncertain; the CDR3 is the one TCRdb lists. V and J are TRBV11-1 and TRBJ2-6; TRBD2, the D gene given by the table, was not confirmed from the DNA. CDR1 is SGHAT and CDR2 is FQDESV in the germline V gene (reference sequence). 16 amino acids form the CDR3, both terminal residues included. CDR3: CASSYRDYEETQYFGP.

This clonotype is judged medium-sized. A much larger clone lies one base from this, so it may be a read error. This rearrangement joins TRBV7-2 to TRBJ2-7; D is ambiguous. Looked up from germline, CDR1 is SGHTA and CDR2 is FQGNSA. V lost 3 bases and J lost 7, with 10 bases in between. The CDR3 is 12 residues long. The DNA for the CDR3 is TGTGCCAGCAGCTTCCGAGGCGATGAGCAGTACTTC. It encodes CASSFRGDEQYF.

This clonotype has a handful of counts. This chain uses TRBV7-2 with TRBJ2-5; 11 nucleotides match TRBD2. The CDR3 consists of 15 residues. The V segment lost 0 bases and the J segment 4 bases; nucleotides outside the gene matches: 1. Per the germline V gene, CDR1 is SGHTA and CDR2 is FQGNSA. CDR3 protein: CASSLATSGGETQYF. As DNA, the CDR3 is TGTGCCAGCAGCTTAGCAACTAGCGGGGGAGAGACCCAGTACTTC.

This clonotype was seen a handful of times. The chain has TRBV7-8 and TRBJ2-3; 12 bases match TRBD2. Trimming removed 3 bases from V and 3 bases from J; junction bases left unmatched: 7. Germline V gene sequence: CDR1 SGHVS, CDR2 FQNEAQ. This CDR3 has 17 residues. The CDR3 reads CASSFNFGLAGTDTQYF. The CDR3 DNA is TGTGCCAGCAGCTTCAACTTTGGACTAGCGGGGACAGATACGCAGTATTTT. Variable domain in full (rest from reference TRBV7-8 and TRBJ2-3): GAGVSQSPRYKVAKRGQDVALRCDPISGHVSLFWYQQALGQGPEFLTYFQNEAQLDKSGLPSDRFFAERPEGSVSTLKIQRTQQEDSAVYLCASSFNFGLAGTDTQYFGPGTRLTVL.

This clonotype counts as medium-sized. This rearrangement joins TRBV7-9 to TRBJ1-1; D is possibly TRBD1 (5 bases). This CDR3 region has 14 residues. CDR1 and CDR2 from the germline V gene are SEHNR and FQNEAQ (reference sequence). V was shortened by 1 base and J by 1 base, with 7 bases between the two germline ends. The CDR3 region has the DNA TGTGCCAGCAGCTTAGAACAGGAGAACACTGAAGCTTTCTTT. Protein product: CASSLEQENTEAFF.

By share, this clonotype ranks as medium-sized. CDR3 sequence (DNA): TGTGCCAGCAGCCCGGGGGGGTTAGTACAGGCCGACTCTGGGGCCAACGTCCTGACTTTC. It specifies CASSPGGLVQADSGANVLTF. V gene TRBV11-2 combines with J gene TRBJ2-6; 8 bases map to TRBD2. V lost 5 bases to trimming and J lost 0 bases; unmatched junction nucleotides: 15. Looked up from germline, CDR1 is SGHAT and CDR2 is FQNNGV. CDR3 length equals 20 residues. Variable domain in full (rest from reference TRBV11-2 and TRBJ2-6): EAGVAQSPRYKIIEKRQSVAFWCNPISGHATLYWYQQILGQGPKLLIQFQNNGVVDDSQLPKDRFSAERLKGVDSTLKIQPAKLEDSAVYLCASSPGGLVQADSGANVLTFGAGSRLTVL.

Sample share makes this clonotype medium-sized. This chain links TRBV7-3 with TRBJ2-5; TRBD1 might be the D (7 bases). The V and J ends lost 3 bases and 1 base respectively, with 9 bases between them. There are 14 residues in the CDR3. Germline CDR1 and CDR2: SGHTA and FQGTGA. As DNA, the CDR3 is TGTGCCAGCAGCTTGCAGGGGGGCCAAGAGACCCAGTACTTC. It encodes CASSLQGGQETQYF.

This clonotype was observed at least ten times. Here the CDR3 DNA reads TGTGCCAGCAGCTTAGAGGTTGGGCTACGGCCCCAAGAGACCCAGTACTTC. This gives the protein CASSLEVGLRPQETQYF. The J gene is TRBJ2-5, the V gene TRBV7-9; D gene uncertain. V lost 1 base and J 1 base, leaving 16 bases between the germline ends. Germline V gene data show CDR1 as SEHNR and CDR2 as FQNEAQ (reference sequence). This CDR3 is 17 amino acids long.

This clonotype occurred many times. V gene TRBV5-1 combines with J gene TRBJ2-1, with TRBD1 matching 8 bases. In germline, CDR1 is SGHRS, CDR2 YFSETQ. With 3 bases clipped from V and 7 bases from J, the junction kept 9 bases outside the gene matches. The CDR3 is made up of 15 amino acids. CDR3 coding DNA: TGCGCCAGCAGCTCGAGGACAGGGTATGGGAATGAGCAGTTCTTC. Its protein is CASSSRTGYGNEQFF.

By its share, this clonotype is medium-sized. This chain joins TRBV12-3 or TRBV12-4 and TRBJ2-1; 7 positions agree with TRBD2. The trim removed 6 bases at V and 5 bases at J, leaving 10 bases unmatched. This CDR3 region has 15 residues. The CDR3 coding sequence is TGTGCCAGCAGCCCTTACCGGGGGGTACACAATGAGCAGTTCTTC. This codes for CASSPYRGVHNEQFF.

This clonotype has only a few counts. V and J are TRBV18 and TRBJ1-5; no clear D gene. The CDR3 has 13 residues. V was pared by 3 bases and J by 2 bases, with 5 bases between. Germline-derived CDR1 and CDR2 are KGHSH and LQKENI. CDR3 in DNA: TGTGCCAGCTCACCCTACGGCAATCAGCCCCAGCATTTT. It yields the protein CASSPYGNQPQHF.

The CDR3 sequence is CASSLYPTRRETQYF. The CDR3 nucleotides read TGTGCCAGCAGCTTATATCCTACTAGAAGGGAGACCCAGTACTTC. This sequence joins TRBV7-2 and TRBJ2-6; D perhaps matches TRBD2 (5 bases). The J call may be wrong; the DNA end is better matched by TRBJ2-5. From germline, CDR1 is SGHTA and CDR2 FQGNSA. The CDR3 has 15 amino acids.

This clonotype came up many times. The genes are TRBV19 and TRBJ2-5; D is uncertain. V was shortened by 2 bases and J by 3 bases, with 10 bases between the two germline ends. Germline CDR1 LNHDA, CDR2 SQIVND (reference sequence). This CDR3 spans 14 amino acids. As DNA, the CDR3 is TGTGCCAGTAGTATAATGGCAGAAGAAGAGACCCAGTACTTC. Protein product: CASSIMAEEETQYF.

This clonotype was counted at least ten times. A much more abundant neighbour one base away suggests this may be a read error. The chain has TRBV28 and TRBJ2-1, with D uncertain. TRBJ2-7 matches the DNA end more closely, so the J call is doubtful. Germline-derived CDR1 and CDR2 are MDHEN and SYDVKM. CDR3 size: 15 residues. The CDR3 here is CASSKAVSSYNEQYF. The DNA of the CDR3 is TGTGCCAGCAGTAAGGCGGTTAGCTCCTACAATGAGCAGTACTTC.

The rearrangement joins TRBV6-1 to TRBJ1-2; D is undetermined. The CDR3 runs to 16 residues. The germline V gene encodes CDR1 MNHNS and CDR2 SASEGT. V was pared by 5 bases and J by 1 base, with 17 bases between. This chain's CDR3 is CASSPSPHFLNYGYTF. Written as DNA, the CDR3 is TGTGCCAGCAGTCCCTCCCCGCATTTCCTTAACTATGGCTACACCTTC.

The table lists this clonotype with a few counts. As the CDR3 is not closed by the conserved phenylalanine or tryptophan, this likely results from a read error. The limits of the CDR3 on the DNA are not certain, so only TCRdb's listed CDR3 is given. V gene TRBV11-2 combines with J gene TRBJ2-7; the table's D call of TRBD2 was not tested on the DNA. Counting both end residues, the CDR3 totals 15 amino acids. The germline gives CDR1 SGHAT, CDR2 FQNNGV. This CDR3 is CASSLSGVPGYTFGS.

The rearrangement links TRBV7-6 to TRBJ2-1; 8 bases line up with TRBD2. Judging by the DNA end, TRBJ2-7 fits better; the J call may be wrong. CDR1 and CDR2 (germline): SGHVS, FNYEAQ. The length of the CDR3 is 17 residues. CDR3 protein: CASSPAGEGRDSYEQYF. DNA for the CDR3: TGTGCCAGCAGCCCAGCGGGGGAGGGGCGGGACTCCTACGAGCAGTACTTC.

Remarks on this clonotype: The conserved phenylalanine or tryptophan normally closing the CDR3 is absent here, so this likely arose from a read error. It is unclear where the CDR3 begins or ends on the DNA, so no DNA is shown, and the CDR3 is as TCRdb lists it. The rearrangement uses TRBV11-3 and TRBJ2-1; TRBD1 is the table's D call, not checked against the DNA. Germline CDR1 and CDR2: SGHNT and YENEEA. The CDR3 length equals 17 residues, ends included. CDR3 loop: CASSSRGSSSYEQYFGA.

The J gene is TRBJ2-5, the V gene TRBV24-1; tentatively, D is TRBD1 (6 bases). V lost 3 bases to trimming and J lost 1 base, with 8 bases between them. The CDR3 loop spans 14 amino acids. CDR1 KGHDR and CDR2 SFDVKD come from the germline V gene. The CDR3 loop is CATSDQGTQETQYF. The CDR3 nucleotides read TGTGCCACCAGTGATCAGGGGACCCAAGAGACCCAGTACTTC.

This clonotype is medium-sized (0.01 to 0.1%) within its sample. A junction end diverges from the germline sequence, so it may reflect a read error. The chain has TRBV7-2 and TRBJ2-5; D uncertain. This CDR3 comprises 12 residues. Germline CDR1 and CDR2: SGHTA and FQGNSA. Here the CDR3 DNA reads TGTGCCAGCGGCTTATACCAAGAGACCCAGTACTTC. Encoded protein: CASGLYQETQYF.

The CDR3 protein is CASSRDRDSYEQYF. The CDR3 DNA sequence: TGTGCCAGCAGTCGTGACAGGGATTCCTACGAGCAGTACTTC. The chain uses TRBV11-2 and TRBJ2-7, with 7 nucleotides matching TRBD1. Trimming removed 6 bases from V and 1 base from J; junction bases left unmatched: 6. The length of the CDR3 is 14 residues. CDR1 and CDR2 (germline): SGHAT, FQNNGV. The full variable domain, rest sourced from reference TRBV11-2 and TRBJ2-7, is EAGVAQSPRYKIIEKRQSVAFWCNPISGHATLYWYQQILGQGPKLLIQFQNNGVVDDSQLPKDRFSAERLKGVDSTLKIQPAKLEDSAVYLCASSRDRDSYEQYFGPGTRLTVT.

This clonotype was seen repeatedly, ten times or more. The conserved final phenylalanine or tryptophan is absent from the CDR3, which likely points to a read error. The DNA is left out, because the CDR3 cannot be placed on it with certainty; the CDR3 is given as TCRdb lists it. The V gene is TRBV6-1, the J gene TRBJ2-6; no DNA check was done on the table's D call, TRBD1. The germline V gene has CDR1 MNHNS and CDR2 SASEGT. Counting both end residues, the CDR3 totals 8 amino acids. CDR3 sequence reads: CASSDPRG.

The J gene is TRBJ2-1, the V gene TRBV27; 9 bases match TRBD1. With the DNA end fitting TRBJ2-7 better, the J assignment may be wrong. CDR1 and CDR2 from the germline V gene are MNHEY and SMNVEV (reference sequence). The CDR3 consists of 12 residues. This CDR3 is CASGQGSKRQYF. The CDR3 DNA reads TGTGCCAGCGGACAGGGGTCTAAAAGGCAGTACTTC.

In this sample, this clonotype turned up many times. This sequence joins TRBV28 and TRBJ2-7; D is unresolved. In germline, CDR1 is MDHEN, CDR2 SYDVKM. The germline V and J ends were trimmed by 3 bases and 2 bases, with 5 bases remaining between them. This CDR3 comprises 12 residues. CDR3 nucleotides: TGTGCCAGCAGTTTCCCGACCTACGAGCAGTACTTC. Translating gives CASSFPTYEQYF.

This clonotype occurred a few times. The chain links TRBV12-3 or TRBV12-4 to TRBJ1-1, with a weak D call TRBD1 (6 bases). V gave up 5 bases and J gave up 3 bases, with 13 bases separating them. The length of the CDR3 is 14 residues. The CDR3, as DNA: TGTGCCAGCAGTACAGGAGGGGGGTACACTGAAGCTTTCTTT. Protein: CASSTGGGYTEAFF.

This clonotype was seen many times. This rearrangement joins TRBV6-6 to TRBJ2-7, with 10 bases identical to TRBD1. The CDR3 length is 14 residues. V gave up 2 bases and J gave up 5 bases; unmatched junction bases: 3. CDR1 and CDR2 from the germline V gene are MNHNY and SVGAGI (reference sequence). CDR3 protein: CASSYTTGGDEQYF. The DNA for the CDR3 is TGTGCCAGCAGTTACACGACAGGGGGCGACGAGCAGTACTTC.

About this clonotype: This CDR3 fails to terminate in the conserved phenylalanine or tryptophan, so it likely reflects a read error. No DNA is shown, since the ends of the CDR3 on it are uncertain; the CDR3 is the one TCRdb lists. The rearrangement joins TRBV4-3 to TRBJ2-7; the listed D gene, TRBD1, was not tested against the DNA. The CDR3 spans 20 residues, counting both ends. CDR1 is LGHNA, CDR2 YSLEER, per germline. The CDR3 sequence: CASSQDTALQSHRFPVQKPS.

The sample holds many counts of this clonotype. The chain is built from TRBV19 and TRBJ2-5; a possible D gene is TRBD2 (7 bases). The CDR3 length is 15 residues. Germline lookup yields CDR1 LNHDA and CDR2 SQIVND (reference sequence). Trimming left V 4 bases short and J 3 bases short, with 15 bases between. The CDR3 is CASSSTGREKETQYF. In DNA, the CDR3 is TGTGCCAGTAGTAGCACAGGGAGGGAAAAAGAGACCCAGTACTTC.

This clonotype appeared many times. Since a much larger clone is just one base distant, this may be a read error. The chain uses TRBV7-6 and TRBJ2-1, with a possible D match to TRBD1 (5 bases). The CDR3 is made up of 13 amino acids. Germline V lookup: CDR1 SGHVS, CDR2 FNYEAQ. The V end was cut by 5 bases, the J end by 10 bases, with 15 bases between. CDR3 DNA sequence: TGTGCCAGCAGCGTAGGACACCCCTACGAGCAGTTCTTC. Translated, it gives CASSVGHPYEQFF.

A note on this clonotype: Because the CDR3's place on the DNA is in doubt, the DNA is left out and the CDR3 is given as listed by TCRdb. The chain recombines TRBV7-2 with TRBJ2-6. The germline CDR1 and CDR2 sequences are SGHTA and FQGNSA. The CDR3 spans 13 amino acids, including both terminal residues. The CDR3: CASSLGHSLHLRF.